Included here is one T cell receptor beta chain sequence, with context. Its antigen is unknown. Random hexamers were used to reverse transcribe the RNA input (roughly 0.5 to 1 ug). Multiplex immunoSEQ PCR targeted 54 Vbeta and 13 Jbeta TCR beta segments. MiXCR was run by TCRdb on the immunoSEQ multiplex PCR reads, yielding one entry per CDR3 protein. Here the sample spans some 200,000 distinct CDR3 sequences, roughly 96% being singletons. The V gene's germline CDR1 is LGHDT and CDR2 YNNKEL (reference sequence). Trimming removed 9 bases from V and 6 bases from J; junction bases left unmatched: 8. The CDR3 has 13 residues. The data were taken from a study of CD8 T cells in Susac syndrome. Findings of the study overall: It was acknowledged by the study that relatively few individuals were included in its TCR sequencing and HLA analysis.

High-throughput TCR beta sequencing covered peripheral CD8+ and CD4+ T cells. The multiple sclerosis control cohort comprised treatment-naive individuals presenting with stable or active relapsing-remitting disease. This receptor was obtained from a human donor with multiple sclerosis. Input material: CD4+ T cells from PBMCs. The chain has TRBV3-1 and TRBJ1-2; 9 bases map to TRBD1. The CDR3 reads CASRGTGIDGYTF. DNA of the CDR3: TGTGCCAGTCGAGGGACAGGGATCGATGGCTACACCTTC.